This T cell receptor (beta chain) stems from a study of naive and memory T cell subsets. The CDR3 runs 16 residues. V lost 8 bases, J lost 8 bases, and 27 bases lay in between. Germline-derived CDR1 and CDR2 are MNHEY and SMNVEV (reference sequence). With respect to this clonotype: Antigen unknown.

Study observations and caveats: Especially in CD8 cells, naive repertoires contained a few larger clonotypes, possibly CD45RA-re-expressing memory cells.

An equimolar mix of two oligonucleotides served as the beta constant-region primer for TRBC1 and TRBC2. The ligated cDNA underwent four PCR rounds using SP2 and nested alpha and beta constant-region primers. From the UMI-ligation and nested PCR reads, TCRdb called clonotypes with MiXCR, one entry per CDR3 protein. The profile shows some 82,000 distinct CDR3 sequences, 11% of them singletons. The V call is TRBV27, the J call TRBJ1-2; D is unclear. The sequence was collected from a human donor in good health. The specimen sequenced was naive CD4+ T cells from blood. The CDR3 loop is CASARAQLLYPVGYTF. CDR3 DNA: TGTGCCAGCGCGAGGGCGCAACTCCTATATCCCGTGGGCTACACCTTC.